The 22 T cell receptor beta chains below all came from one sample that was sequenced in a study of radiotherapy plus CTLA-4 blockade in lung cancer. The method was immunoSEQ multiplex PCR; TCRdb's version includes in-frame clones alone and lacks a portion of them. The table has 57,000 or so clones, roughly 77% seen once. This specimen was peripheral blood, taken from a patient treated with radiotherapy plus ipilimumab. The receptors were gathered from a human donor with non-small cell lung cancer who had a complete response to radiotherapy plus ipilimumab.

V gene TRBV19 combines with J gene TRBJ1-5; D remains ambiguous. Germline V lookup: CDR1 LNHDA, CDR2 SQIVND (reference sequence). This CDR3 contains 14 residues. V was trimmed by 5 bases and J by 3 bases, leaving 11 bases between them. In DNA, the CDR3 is TGTGCCAGTAGTGACGGCCAGTACAATCAGCCCCAGCATTTT. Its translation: CASSDGQYNQPQHF.

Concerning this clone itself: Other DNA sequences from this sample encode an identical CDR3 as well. The CDR3 DNA is TGCAGCGTTGATAGCGGGGGAAACACAGATACGCAGTATTTT. Protein product: CSVDSGGNTDTQYF. V is TRBV29-1 and J is TRBJ2-3; 9 nucleotides align to TRBD2. This CDR3 is 14 amino acids long. Germline CDR1 is SQVTM and CDR2 is ANQGSEA. V trimming: 3 bases; J trimming: 2 bases; junction bases outside the gene matches: 3.

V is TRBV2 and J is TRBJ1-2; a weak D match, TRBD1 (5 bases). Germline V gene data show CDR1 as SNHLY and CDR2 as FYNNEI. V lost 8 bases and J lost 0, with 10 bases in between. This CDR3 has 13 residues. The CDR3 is CASVDSPNYGYTF. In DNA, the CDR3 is TGTGCCAGCGTAGACAGCCCTAACTATGGCTACACCTTC.

The CDR3 DNA reads as TGTGCCAGCAGTCCTTCAACTGGGGCCAACGTCCTGACTTTC. Translation: CASSPSTGANVLTF. The chain couples TRBV25-1 to TRBJ2-6; no clear D. The CDR3 is made up of 14 amino acids. The germline V gene encodes CDR1 MGHDK and CDR2 SYGVNS. With 5 bases removed from V and 2 bases from J, the gap between germline ends came to 7 bases.

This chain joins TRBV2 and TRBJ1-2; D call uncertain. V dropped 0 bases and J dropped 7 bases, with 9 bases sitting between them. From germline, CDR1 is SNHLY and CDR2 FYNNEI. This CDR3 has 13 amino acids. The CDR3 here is CASSEAQVSGYTF. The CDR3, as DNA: TGTGCCAGCAGTGAAGCCCAGGTTTCTGGCTACACCTTC.

CDR3 in amino acids: CASSYLAGRAQYF. CDR3 sequence (DNA): TGTGCCAGCAGTTACTTGGCGGGGCGGGCCCAGTACTTC. V is TRBV6-6 and J is TRBJ2-5, with D perhaps TRBD2 (6 bases). The CDR3 sequence is 13 residues long. The V gene's germline CDR1 is MNHNY and CDR2 SVGAGI (reference sequence). V dropped 1 base and J dropped 9 bases, with 12 bases sitting between them.

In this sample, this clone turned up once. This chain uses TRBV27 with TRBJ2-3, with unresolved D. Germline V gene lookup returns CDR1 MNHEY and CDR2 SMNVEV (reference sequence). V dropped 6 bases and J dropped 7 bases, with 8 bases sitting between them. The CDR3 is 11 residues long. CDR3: CASSNTNTQYF. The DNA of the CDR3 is TGTGCCAGCAGCAACACCAATACGCAGTATTTT.

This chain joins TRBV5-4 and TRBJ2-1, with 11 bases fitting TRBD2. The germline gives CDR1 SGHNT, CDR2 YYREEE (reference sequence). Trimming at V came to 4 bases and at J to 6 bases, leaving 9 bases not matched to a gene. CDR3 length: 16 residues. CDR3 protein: CASSDISGRARNEQFF. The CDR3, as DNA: TGTGCCAGCAGCGATATTAGCGGGAGGGCCCGCAATGAGCAGTTCTTC.

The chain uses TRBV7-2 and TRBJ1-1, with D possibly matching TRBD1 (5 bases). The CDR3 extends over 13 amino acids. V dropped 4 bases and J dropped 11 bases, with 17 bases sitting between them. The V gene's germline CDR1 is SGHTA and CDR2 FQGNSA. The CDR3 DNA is TGTGCCAGCAGCTCATACCGGGGCAGGGACGCTTTCTTT. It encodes CASSSYRGRDAFF. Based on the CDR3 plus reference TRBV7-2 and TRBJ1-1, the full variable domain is GAGVSQSPSNKVTEKGKDVELRCDPISGHTALYWYRQSLGQGLEFLIYFQGNSAPDKSGLPSDRFSAERTGGSVSTLTIQRTQQEDSAVYLCASSSYRGRDAFFGQGTRLTVV.

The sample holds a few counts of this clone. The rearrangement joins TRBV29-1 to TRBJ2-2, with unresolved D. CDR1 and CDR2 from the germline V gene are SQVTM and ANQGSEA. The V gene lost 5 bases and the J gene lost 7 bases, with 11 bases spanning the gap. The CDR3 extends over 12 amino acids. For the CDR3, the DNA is TGCAGCGTTAAAGTGGGGTACGGGGAGCTGTTTTTT. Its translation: CSVKVGYGELFF.

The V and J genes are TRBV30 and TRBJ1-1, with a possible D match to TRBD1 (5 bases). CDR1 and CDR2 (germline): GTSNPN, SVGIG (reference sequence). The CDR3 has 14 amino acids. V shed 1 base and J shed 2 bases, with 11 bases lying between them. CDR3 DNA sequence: TGTGCCTGGAGTGAAGGAGGGGCAAACACTGAAGCTTTCTTT. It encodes CAWSEGGANTEAFF.

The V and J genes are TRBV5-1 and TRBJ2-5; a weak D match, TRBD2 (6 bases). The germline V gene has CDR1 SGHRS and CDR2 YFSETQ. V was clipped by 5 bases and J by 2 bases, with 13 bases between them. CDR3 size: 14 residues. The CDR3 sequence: CASRGRRTQETQYF. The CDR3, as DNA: TGCGCCAGCAGGGGGAGGCGGACGCAAGAGACCCAGTACTTC.

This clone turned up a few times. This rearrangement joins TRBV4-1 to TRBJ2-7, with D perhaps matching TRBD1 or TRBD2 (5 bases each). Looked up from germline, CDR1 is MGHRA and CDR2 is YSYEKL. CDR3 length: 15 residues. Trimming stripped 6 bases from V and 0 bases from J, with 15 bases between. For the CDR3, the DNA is TGCGCCAGCAGTGCCGGGACGGGGAGCTCCTACGAGCAGTACTTC. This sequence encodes CASSAGTGSSYEQYF.

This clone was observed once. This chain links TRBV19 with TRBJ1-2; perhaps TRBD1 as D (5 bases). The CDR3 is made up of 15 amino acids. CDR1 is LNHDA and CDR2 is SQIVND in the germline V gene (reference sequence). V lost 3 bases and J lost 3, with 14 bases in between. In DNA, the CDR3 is TGTGCCAGTAGTATCGGAGGGGACCTCGACTATGGCTACACCTTC. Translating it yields CASSIGGDLDYGYTF.

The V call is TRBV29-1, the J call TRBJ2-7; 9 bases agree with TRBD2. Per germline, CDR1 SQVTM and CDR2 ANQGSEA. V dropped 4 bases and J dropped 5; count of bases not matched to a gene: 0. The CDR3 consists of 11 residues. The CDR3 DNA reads TGCAGCGTTGGACTAGCGGACGAGCAGTACGTC. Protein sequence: CSVGLADEQYV.

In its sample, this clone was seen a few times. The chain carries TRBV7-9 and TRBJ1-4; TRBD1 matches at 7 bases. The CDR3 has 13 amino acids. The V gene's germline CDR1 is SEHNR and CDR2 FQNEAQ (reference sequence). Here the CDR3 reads CAGAGGKDEKLFF. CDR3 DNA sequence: TGTGCGGGGGCAGGGGGGAAGGACGAAAAACTGTTTTTT. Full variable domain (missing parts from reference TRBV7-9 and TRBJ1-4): DTGVSQNPRHKITKRGQNVTFRCDPISEHNRLYWYRQTLGQGPEFLTYFQNEAQLEKSRLLSDRFSAERPKGSFSTLEIQRTEQGDSAMYLCAGAGGKDEKLFFGSGTQLSVL.

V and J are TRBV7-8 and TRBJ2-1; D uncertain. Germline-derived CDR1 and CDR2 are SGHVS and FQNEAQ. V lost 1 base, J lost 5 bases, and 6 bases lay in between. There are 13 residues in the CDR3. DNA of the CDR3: TGTGCCAGCAGCTTAGGACGGAACAATGAGCAGTTCTTC. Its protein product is CASSLGRNNEQFF.

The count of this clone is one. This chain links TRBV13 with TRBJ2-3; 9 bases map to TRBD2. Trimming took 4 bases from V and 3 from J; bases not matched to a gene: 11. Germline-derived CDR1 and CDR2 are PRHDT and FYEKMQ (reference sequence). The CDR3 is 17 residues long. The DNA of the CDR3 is TGTGCCAGCAGCTCCCGGGGGGTAGCGGGAGCAACAGATACGCAGTATTTT. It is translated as CASSSRGVAGATDTQYF.

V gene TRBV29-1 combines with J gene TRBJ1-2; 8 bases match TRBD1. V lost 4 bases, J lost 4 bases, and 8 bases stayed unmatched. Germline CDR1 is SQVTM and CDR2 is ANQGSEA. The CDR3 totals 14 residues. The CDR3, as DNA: TGCAGCGTTGTTGGACAGGGTCCCCCCTATGGCTACACCTTC. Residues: CSVVGQGPPYGYTF.

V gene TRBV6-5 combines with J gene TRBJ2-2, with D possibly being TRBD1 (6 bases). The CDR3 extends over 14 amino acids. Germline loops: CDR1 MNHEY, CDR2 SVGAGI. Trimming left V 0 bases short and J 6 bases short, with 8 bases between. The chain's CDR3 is CASSYSYRAGELFF. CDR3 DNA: TGTGCCAGCAGTTACTCTTACAGGGCCGGGGAGCTGTTTTTT.

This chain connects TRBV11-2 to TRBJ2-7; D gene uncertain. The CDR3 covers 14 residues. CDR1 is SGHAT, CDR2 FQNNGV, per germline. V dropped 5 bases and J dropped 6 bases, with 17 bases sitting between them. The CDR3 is CASSPLIGLGEQYV. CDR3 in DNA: TGTGCCAGCAGCCCCCTCATAGGGCTGGGCGAGCAGTACGTC.

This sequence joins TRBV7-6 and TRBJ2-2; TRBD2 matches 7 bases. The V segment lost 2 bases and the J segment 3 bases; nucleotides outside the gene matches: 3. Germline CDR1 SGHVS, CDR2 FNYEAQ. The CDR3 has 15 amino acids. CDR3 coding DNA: TGTGCCAGCAGCTTACATCGGGGGGACACCGGGGAGCTGTTTTTT. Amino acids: CASSLHRGDTGELFF.